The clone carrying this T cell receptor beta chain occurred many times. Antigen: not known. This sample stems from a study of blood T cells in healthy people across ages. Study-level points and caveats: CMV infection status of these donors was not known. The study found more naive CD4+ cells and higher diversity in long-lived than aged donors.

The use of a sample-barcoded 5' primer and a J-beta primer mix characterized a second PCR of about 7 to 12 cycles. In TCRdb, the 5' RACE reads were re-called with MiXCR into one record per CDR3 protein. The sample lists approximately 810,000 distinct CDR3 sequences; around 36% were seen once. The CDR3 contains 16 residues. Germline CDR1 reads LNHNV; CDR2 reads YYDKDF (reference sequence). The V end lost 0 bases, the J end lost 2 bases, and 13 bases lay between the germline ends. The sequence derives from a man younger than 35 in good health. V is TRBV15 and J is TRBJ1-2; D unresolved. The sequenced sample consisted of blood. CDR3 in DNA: TGTGCCACCAGCAGAGATCGACACCCCGGGAACTATGGCTACACCTTC. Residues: CATSRDRHPGNYGYTF.